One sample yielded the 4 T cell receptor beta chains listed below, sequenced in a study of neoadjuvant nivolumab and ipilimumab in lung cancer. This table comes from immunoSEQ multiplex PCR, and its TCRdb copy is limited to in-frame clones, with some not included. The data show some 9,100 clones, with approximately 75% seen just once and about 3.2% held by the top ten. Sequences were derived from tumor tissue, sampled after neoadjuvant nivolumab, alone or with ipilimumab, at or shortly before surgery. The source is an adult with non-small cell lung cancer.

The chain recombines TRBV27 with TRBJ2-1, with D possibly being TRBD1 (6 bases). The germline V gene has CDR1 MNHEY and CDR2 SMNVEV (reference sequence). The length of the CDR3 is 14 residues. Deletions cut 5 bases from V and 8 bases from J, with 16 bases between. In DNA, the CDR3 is TGTGCCAGCAGTGTACCTTACAGGGAATATGAGCAGTTCTTC. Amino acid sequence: CASSVPYREYEQFF.

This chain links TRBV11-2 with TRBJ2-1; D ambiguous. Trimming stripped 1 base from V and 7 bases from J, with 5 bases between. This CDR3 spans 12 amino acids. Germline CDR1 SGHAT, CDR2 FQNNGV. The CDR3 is CASSLVLNEQFF. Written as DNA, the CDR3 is TGTGCCAGCAGCTTAGTTTTGAATGAGCAGTTCTTC.

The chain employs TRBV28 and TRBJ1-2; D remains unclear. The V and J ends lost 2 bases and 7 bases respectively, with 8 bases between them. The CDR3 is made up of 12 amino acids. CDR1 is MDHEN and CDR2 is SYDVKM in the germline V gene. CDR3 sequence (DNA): TGTGCCAGCAGTTTAAGGTGGGGTGGCTACACCTTC. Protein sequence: CASSLRWGGYTF.

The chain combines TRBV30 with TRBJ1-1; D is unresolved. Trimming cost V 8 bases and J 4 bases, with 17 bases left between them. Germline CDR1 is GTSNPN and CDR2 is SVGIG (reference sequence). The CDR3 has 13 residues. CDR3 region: CAQAGLGSTEAFF. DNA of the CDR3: TGTGCCCAAGCCGGGCTCGGTAGCACTGAAGCTTTCTTT.